These 9 T cell receptor beta chains were all obtained from the same sample, sequenced in a study of lymphopenia after photon versus proton radiotherapy (dated by TCRdb to about 2019). Libraries were prepared through the immunoSEQ multiplex PCR assay. The source is immuneACCESS, and TCRdb retained only in-frame sequences with V and J called. Part of the clones is not carried over; for the studies checked, unresolved V genes explain less than half of this, and the remainder is unexplained. Across this sample there are more than 80,000 clones, with 80% to 90% seen only once. The leading ten clones occupy approximately 1.4% of the sample. Sequenced here: peripheral blood, sampled from a patient treated with proton-based radiotherapy. These receptors were collected from a man between 60 and 70 years old with pancreatic cancer.

This chain connects TRBV6-5 to TRBJ2-2; D may match TRBD1 or TRBD2 (5 bases each). Germline V gene data show CDR1 as MNHEY and CDR2 as SVGAGI. Deletions cut 7 bases from V and 3 bases from J, with 12 bases between. The CDR3 runs to 14 residues. The CDR3 reads CASKTGTYTGELFF. The CDR3 coding sequence is TGTGCCAGCAAAACGGGGACGTACACCGGGGAGCTGTTTTTT.

The V call is TRBV5-4, the J call TRBJ2-1; no firm D call. Germline V CDR1 and CDR2: SGHNT, YYREEE (reference sequence). This CDR3 contains 13 residues. V lost 7 bases and J 6 bases, leaving 14 bases between the germline ends. Here the CDR3 DNA reads TGTGCCAGCCACAACACCGAACGCAATGAGCAGTTCTTC. Encoded protein: CASHNTERNEQFF.

The chain combines TRBV7-9 with TRBJ2-3; possibly TRBD1 for D (6 bases). Germline V gives CDR1 SEHNR, CDR2 FQNEAQ (reference sequence). The CDR3 totals 18 residues. V dropped 1 base and J dropped 0 bases, with 17 bases sitting between them. The CDR3 nucleotides are TGTGCCAGCAGCTTAGGCAGGGGCTTCAACCAAAGCACAGATACGCAGTATTTT. Translating gives CASSLGRGFNQSTDTQYF. The variable domain in full, completed from reference TRBV7-9 and TRBJ2-3, reads DTGVSQNPRHKITKRGQNVTFRCDPISEHNRLYWYRQTLGQGPEFLTYFQNEAQLEKSRLLSDRFSAERPKGSFSTLEIQRTEQGDSAMYLCASSLGRGFNQSTDTQYFGPGTRLTVL.

This clone was seen a few times. The V gene is TRBV5-4, the J gene TRBJ2-1; D ambiguous. Germline CDR1 reads SGHNT; CDR2 reads YYREEE (reference sequence). Trimming cost V 3 bases and J 9 bases, with 13 bases left between them. CDR3 size: 13 residues. DNA of the CDR3: TGTGCCAGCAGCTCCAATCGACGGACTGAGCAGTTCTTC. This codes for CASSSNRRTEQFF.

The chain joins TRBV18 to TRBJ2-7, with 13 bases that match TRBD2. Germline V gene lookup returns CDR1 KGHSH and CDR2 LQKENI. The V segment lost 3 bases and the J segment 6 bases; nucleotides outside the gene matches: 8. This CDR3 spans 16 amino acids. CDR3 sequence reads: CASSPWTSGSGGEQYF. The CDR3 DNA follows: TGTGCCAGCTCACCGTGGACTAGCGGGAGTGGGGGCGAGCAGTACTTC.

This chain joins TRBV2 and TRBJ2-2; 7 bases are shared with TRBD1. Germline lookup yields CDR1 SNHLY and CDR2 FYNNEI. Trimming cost V 7 bases and J 2 bases; bases outside gene matches: 7. The CDR3 runs 15 residues. CDR3 sequence: CASKSTGRNTGELFF. The CDR3, as DNA: TGTGCCAGCAAATCGACAGGGCGCAACACCGGGGAGCTGTTTTTT.

This clone was observed once. This rearrangement joins TRBV5-1 to TRBJ2-7, with D perhaps given as TRBD1 or TRBD2 (5 bases each). Germline values: CDR1 SGHRS, CDR2 YFSETQ. The CDR3 totals 13 residues. V dropped 7 bases and J dropped 2 bases, with 13 bases sitting between them. Written as DNA, the CDR3 is TGCGCCAGCTCCCGGGACGCGACCTACGAGCAGTACTTC. Residues: CASSRDATYEQYF. The whole variable domain, filled in from reference TRBV5-1 and TRBJ2-7, reads KAGVTQTPRYLIKTRGQQVTLSCSPISGHRSVSWYQQTPGQGLQFLFEYFSETQRNKGNFPGRFSGRQFSNSRSEMNVSTLELGDSALYLCASSRDATYEQYFGPGTRLTVT.

This clone was counted once. The rearrangement uses TRBV10-3 and TRBJ1-2, with D maybe TRBD1 (5 bases). This CDR3 comprises 15 residues. Germline CDR1 reads ENHRY; CDR2 reads SYGVKD. The V gene lost 10 bases and the J gene lost 5 bases, with 23 bases spanning the gap. CDR3 in amino acids: CATTTTGGVWYGYTF. Written as DNA, the CDR3 is TGTGCCACAACTACTACAGGAGGGGTTTGGTATGGCTACACCTTC.

The chain joins TRBV25-1 to TRBJ1-4; D is perhaps TRBD1 (5 bases). Germline lookup yields CDR1 MGHDK and CDR2 SYGVNS. V was clipped by 6 bases and J by 3 bases, with 8 bases between them. The CDR3 sequence is 13 residues long. This chain's CDR3 is CASREGSNEKLFF. CDR3 DNA sequence: TGTGCCAGCAGGGAGGGGTCTAATGAAAAACTGTTTTTT.